Listed below are T cell receptor beta chains from one sample, sequenced in a study of T cells in Graves' hyperthyroidism and ophthalmopathy. One entry per CDR3 protein, called by TCRdb with MiXCR from the multiplex PCR reads. The repertoire includes under 450,000 distinct CDR3 sequences, about a sixth of them detected once, and approximately 33% sits in the top ten. The sequenced material came from blood. The receptor set was obtained from a woman in her 30s with Graves' hyperthyroidism that later progressed to Graves' ophthalmopathy. The CDR3 runs from the conserved cysteine through the conserved F or W. The order of the fields is V gene, clone size, D gene, J gene, CDR3 protein, CDR3 DNA. A D gene is named only where the DNA matches it firmly. Part of the rows lack a size; the others show once, few, many or a class for expanded clones.

TRBV29-1	.	.	TRBJ2-1	CSVEDRGNEQFF	TGCAGCGTTGAAGATCGGGGCAATGAGCAGTTCTTC
TRBV2	many	TRBD1	TRBJ2-1	CASRPNADRTTYNEQFF	TGTGCCAGCAGGCCAAACGCGGACAGGACGACCTACAATGAGCAGTTCTTC
TRBV7-2	few	.	TRBJ2-2	CASSLGYWGTNTVELFF	TGTGCCAGCAGCTTAGGTTATTGGGGCACGAACACCGTGGAGCTGTTTTTT
TRBV25-1	few	TRBD2	TRBJ2-1	CASSGTSGMTKQFF	TGTGCCAGCAGTGGGACTAGCGGGATGACGAAGCAGTTCTTC
TRBV2	few	TRBD1	TRBJ2-5	CASRDRGLRETQYF	TGTGCCAGCAGGGACAGGGGGTTGAGAGAGACCCAGTACTTC
TRBV3-1	many	.	TRBJ2-5	CASSRPGHRNQETQYF	TGTGCCAGCAGCCGCCCGGGACACCGAAACCAAGAGACCCAGTACTTC
TRBV10-3	few	.	TRBJ2-3	CAIRATYSTDTQYF	TGTGCCATCAGGGCAACCTATAGCACAGATACGCAGTATTTT
TRBV28	many	TRBD2	TRBJ2-3	CASKIAGNADTQYF	TGTGCCAGTAAAATAGCGGGAAACGCAGATACGCAGTATTTT
TRBV4-1	many	.	TRBJ2-5	CASSPGPGGYQYQETQYF	TGCGCCAGCAGCCCAGGACCCGGAGGGTACCAGTACCAAGAGACCCAGTACTTC
TRBV5-1	many	.	TRBJ1-6	CATRRSGDNSPLHF	TGCGCCACAAGGAGGAGTGGTGATAATTCACCCCTCCACTTT
TRBV20-1	many	.	TRBJ2-5	CSARFPMPQETQYF	TGCAGTGCTAGGTTCCCTATGCCCCAGGAGACCCAGTACTTC
TRBV18	many	.	TRBJ2-1	CASSARGLDEQFF	TGTGCCAGCTCCGCTAGGGGATTGGATGAGCAGTTCTTC
TRBV6-1	.	TRBD2	TRBJ2-1	CASSGGTSGGSGEQFF	TGTGCCAGCAGTGGAGGGACTAGCGGGGGCTCGGGCGAGCAGTTCTTC
TRBV19	.	TRBD2	TRBJ2-1	CASTSGGSSYNEQFF	TGTGCCAGTACAAGCGGGGGATCCTCCTACAATGAGCAGTTCTTC
TRBV29-1	many	.	TRBJ1-1	CSVETEKAFF	TGCAGCGTTGAAACGGAGAAAGCTTTCTTT
TRBV7-9	few	.	TRBJ2-3	CASSTFEGVVYTQYF	TGTGCCAGCAGTACCTTCGAGGGGGTAGTTTATACGCAGTATTTT
TRBV28	many	TRBD2	TRBJ2-7	CASRAGVGRSYEQYF	TGTGCCAGCAGGGCGGGGGTTGGCAGGAGCTACGAGCAGTACTTC
TRBV19	few	.	TRBJ1-5	CASSLDGLNQPQHF	TGTGCCAGTAGTCTGGACGGATTAAATCAGCCCCAGCATTTT
TRBV6-1	many	.	TRBJ2-1	CASSEELGYYNEQFF	TGTGCCAGCAGTGAAGAGCTAGGGTACTACAATGAGCAGTTCTTC
TRBV28	many	.	TRBJ2-7	CASSPYDRILYDQYF	TGTGCCAGCAGTCCGTACGACCGAATCCTCTACGATCAGTACTTC
TRBV12-3/TRBV12-4	many	TRBD2	TRBJ2-3	CASSFGGRTDTQYF	TGTGCCAGCAGTTTTGGCGGGAGGACAGATACGCAGTATTTT
TRBV5-1	.	.	TRBJ1-2	CASSLDYGAYGYTF	TGCGCCAGCAGCTTGGACTACGGGGCATATGGCTACACCTTC
TRBV7-2	many	.	TRBJ2-7	CASSLARLFRTRIYEQYF	TGTGCCAGCAGCTTAGCAAGGCTATTTCGGACACGAATCTACGAGCAGTACTTC
TRBV28	.	TRBD2	TRBJ2-1	CASSGGTSGRVYHEQFF	TGTGCCAGCAGTGGAGGGACTAGCGGGAGGGTCTATCATGAGCAGTTCTTC
TRBV10-1	.	.	TRBJ1-5	CASILLREPENQPQHF	TGCGCCAGCATCTTATTAAGAGAGCCTGAGAATCAGCCCCAGCATTTT
TRBV9	.	.	TRBJ1-6	CASSVEDKNLDSPLHF	TGTGCCAGCAGCGTAGAGGACAAAAACCTCGATTCACCCCTCCACTTT
TRBV2	many	.	TRBJ1-1	CASTLGEDTEAFF	TGTGCCAGCACCCTAGGGGAGGACACTGAAGCTTTCTTT
TRBV4-1	.	.	TRBJ1-5	CASTSAGAGQPQHF	TGCGCCAGCACCTCCGCGGGGGCTGGTCAGCCCCAGCATTTT
TRBV27	many	.	TRBJ2-1	CASSSTSYNEQFF	TGTGCCAGCAGTTCCACTAGCTACAATGAGCAGTTCTTC
TRBV3-1	once	.	TRBJ1-5	CASSQETDQPQHF	TGTGCCAGCAGCCAAGAGACCGATCAGCCCCAGCATTTT
TRBV6-5	few	.	TRBJ2-1	CASSYSYPGRFPNAEQFF	TGTGCCAGCAGTTACTCGTATCCGGGGAGATTCCCTAACGCTGAGCAGTTCTTC
TRBV2	.	.	TRBJ2-1	CASRGGGRRDRNEQFF	TGTGCCAGCAGAGGGGGTGGGAGGCGGGATCGGAATGAGCAGTTCTTC
TRBV12-3/TRBV12-4	many	TRBD2	TRBJ2-7	CASSSTSGRYWGEQYF	TGTGCCAGCAGTTCGACTAGCGGGAGATATTGGGGAGAGCAGTACTTC
TRBV2	many	.	TRBJ1-6	CASKGRQGPNSPLHF	TGTGCCAGCAAGGGACGGCAGGGGCCTAATTCACCCCTCCACTTT
TRBV29-1	few	.	TRBJ2-1	CSVGGGLGYNEQFF	TGCAGCGTCGGTGGGGGACTTGGCTACAATGAGCAGTTCTTC
TRBV5-1	few	TRBD1	TRBJ2-2	CASSWTGGTGELFF	TGCGCCAGCAGCTGGACAGGGGGCACCGGGGAGCTGTTTTTT
TRBV12-3/TRBV12-4	many	.	TRBJ1-5	CASSPGGARGQPQHF	TGTGCCAGCAGTCCCGGGGGGGCCCGAGGTCAGCCCCAGCATTTT
TRBV11-2	.	.	TRBJ2-5	CASSSGMGYQETQYF	TGTGCCAGCAGCTCAGGCATGGGGTACCAAGAGACCCAGTACTTC
TRBV29-1	.	.	TRBJ2-2	CSVERPNTGELFF	TGCAGCGTTGAAAGGCCGAACACCGGGGAGCTGTTTTTT
TRBV25-1	many	.	TRBJ2-4	CASSERTAKGNIQYF	TGTGCCAGCAGTGAACGTACGGCTAAGGGGAACATTCAGTACTTC
TRBV5-1	.	.	TRBJ1-1	CASSLATGVEAFF	TGCGCCAGCAGCTTGGCCACGGGGGTTGAAGCTTTCTTT
TRBV4-1	.	.	TRBJ2-5	CASSQQNRAETQYF	TGCGCCAGCAGCCAACAAAACAGGGCAGAGACCCAGTACTTC
TRBV28	many	TRBD1	TRBJ1-1	CASSLFPGGDAPEAFF	TGTGCCAGCAGTTTATTTCCAGGGGGCGACGCTCCTGAAGCTTTCTTT
TRBV7-9	many	TRBD1	TRBJ2-7	CASNTGTGSYEQYF	TGTGCCAGCAACACCGGGACAGGGTCCTACGAGCAGTACTTC
TRBV7-2	many	.	TRBJ1-1	CASSLGGWATGTEAFF	TGTGCCAGCAGCTTAGGCGGTTGGGCAACGGGCACTGAAGCTTTCTTT
TRBV12-3/TRBV12-4	many	.	TRBJ1-6	CASSLKGHHSSNSPPHF	TGTGCCAGCAGTTTAAAGGGACATCACTCGAGTAATTCACCCCCCCACTTT
TRBV9	many	.	TRBJ2-1	CASSVGGRRVEQFF	TGTGCCAGCAGCGTAGGGGGGAGACGGGTTGAGCAGTTCTTC
TRBV12-3/TRBV12-4	many	.	TRBJ2-6	CASSLSSGANVLTF	TGTGCCAGCAGTTTGAGCTCTGGGGCCAACGTCCTGACTTTC
TRBV12-3/TRBV12-4	many	.	TRBJ2-5	CASSLVGAQETQYF	TGTGCCAGCAGTTTAGTGGGAGCCCAAGAGACCCAGTACTTC
TRBV6-1	many	TRBD1	TRBJ2-2	CASRRRAGGNTGELFF	TGTGCCAGCAGAAGGCGGGCAGGGGGAAACACCGGGGAGCTGTTTTTT
TRBV14	many	TRBD1	TRBJ2-2	CASSQNNRGYTGELFF	TGTGCCAGCAGCCAGAATAACAGGGGATACACCGGGGAGCTGTTTTTT
TRBV11-1	many	.	TRBJ2-1	CASSPNWGSSTDEQFF	TGTGCCAGCAGCCCAAATTGGGGCAGTTCTACGGATGAGCAGTTCTTC
TRBV12-3/TRBV12-4	many	TRBD2	TRBJ2-3	CASSANHVTSGGADTQYF	TGTGCCAGCAGTGCAAACCACGTAACTAGCGGGGGGGCAGATACGCAGTATTTT
TRBV30	many	.	TRBJ2-3	CAWSLADTQYF	TGTGCCTGGAGTTTAGCAGATACGCAGTATTTT
TRBV5-5	many	.	TRBJ2-7	CASHKAGTYEQYF	TGTGCCAGCCATAAGGCGGGGACCTACGAGCAGTACTTC
TRBV20-1	.	TRBD2	TRBJ2-7	CSARKLSGRAPIRPYEQYF	TGCAGTGCCAGAAAATTGAGCGGGAGGGCTCCAATTAGACCCTACGAGCAGTACTTC